This T cell receptor beta chain was captured by sequencing in a study of blood T cell repertoires in COVID-19. Study in general: COVID-19 samples from acute and convalescent phases originated in the United States, Italy and Spain.

There are 15 residues in the CDR3. V lost 7 bases to trimming and J lost 10 bases, with 20 bases between them. Germline loops: CDR1 MDHEN, CDR2 SYDVKM. Libraries were prepared by immunoSEQ multiplex PCR; TCRdb keeps only in-frame clonotypes and omits some of them. This sample has hundreds of thousands of clones, with 70% to 90% found just once. A COVID-19 case was met by exposed participants within 2 weeks before study entry. The receptor's source is a middle-aged man who had been exposed to COVID-19. The chain has TRBV28 and TRBJ1-6, with a weak D call TRBD1 (5 bases). What was sequenced was PBMCs or T cells enriched from blood (not recorded which). CDR3 sequence reads: CASKDGGHSSSPLHF. Written as DNA, the CDR3 is TGTGCCAGCAAGGACGGTGGACACTCAAGCTCACCCCTCCACTTT.